This TCR beta chain was retrieved from a study of T cell repertoires in cytomegalovirus infection. Study-wide context: Indicated by public TCR beta signatures were CMV infection and matching HLA type. Study observations and caveats: CMV-specific HLA-C-restricted TCR beta clonotypes dominated the ex vivo response. Totalled public TCR beta family frequency picked out people who carried CMV plus the relevant HLA.

Germline CDR1 GTSNPN, CDR2 SVGIG (reference sequence). Losses at the gene ends were 3 bases for V and 4 bases for J; bases not matched to a gene: 4. The CDR3 runs 14 residues. Each CDR3 protein gets one entry after TCRdb re-called the reads with MiXCR. The sample carries roughly 200,000 distinct CDR3 sequences, 8% to 10% recorded once. Points on this clonotype: Its cognate antigen is unknown.

The sequence came from a human donor in good health (CMV status not recorded). Some clones in this sample may be carry-over from other donors' samples. Sequenced: PBMCs. V gene TRBV30 combines with J gene TRBJ2-3; 10 nucleotides line up with TRBD1. The CDR3 is CAWRTGGKSDTQYF. CDR3 bases: TGTGCCTGGAGGACAGGGGGCAAGTCAGATACGCAGTATTTT.